The clone carrying this TCR beta chain was detected many times. This record comes from a study of patients and donors after allogeneic stem cell transplantation. TCRdb reprocessed the RT-PCR reads via MiXCR and lists one record per CDR3 protein. Of about 960,000 distinct CDR3 sequences listed, 18% were seen once; the top ten hold 5% to 7.5%. The V and J ends lost 7 bases and 4 bases respectively, with 26 bases between them. The CDR3 loop spans 17 amino acids. Germline V gives CDR1 SQVTM, CDR2 ANQGSEA. The origin of this receptor is a human donor who was either an allogeneic HSCT recipient or a stem cell or donor lymphocyte infusion donor (not recorded which). It is not recorded whose cells these are; they may come from a transplant donor. The rearrangement links TRBV29-1 to TRBJ2-1; weak D call: TRBD2 (7 bases). Sequenced: blood, either unsorted or a sorted T cell fraction (not recorded which). CDR3 region: CSETTGGGGGPYNEQFF. The CDR3 coding sequence is TGCAGCGAAACGACCGGGGGCGGGGGCGGACCATACAATGAGCAGTTCTTC.